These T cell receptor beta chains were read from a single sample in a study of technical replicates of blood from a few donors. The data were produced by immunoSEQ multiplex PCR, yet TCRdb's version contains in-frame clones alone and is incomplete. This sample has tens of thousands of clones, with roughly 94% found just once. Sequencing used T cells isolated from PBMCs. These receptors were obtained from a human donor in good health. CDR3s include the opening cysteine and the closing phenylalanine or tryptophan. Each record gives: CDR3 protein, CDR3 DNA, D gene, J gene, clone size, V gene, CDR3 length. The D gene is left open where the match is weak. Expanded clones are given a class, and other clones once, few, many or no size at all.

CDR3aa: CASSLSSGGAYEQYF; CDR3nt: TGTGCCAGCAGCTTAAGTAGCGGGGGGGCCTACGAGCAGTACTTC; d_gene: TRBD2; j_gene: TRBJ2-7; abundance: NA; v_gene: TRBV7-6; len: 15
CDR3aa: CASSEGQGSSYEQYF; CDR3nt: TGTGCCAGCTCAGAAGGACAGGGGAGCTCCTACGAGCAGTACTTC; d_gene: TRBD1; j_gene: TRBJ2-7; abundance: NA; v_gene: TRBV18; len: 15
CDR3aa: CASSLDGLAANEQFF; CDR3nt: TGTGCCAGCAGCTTAGATGGACTAGCTGCCAATGAGCAGTTCTTC; d_gene: TRBD2; j_gene: TRBJ2-1; abundance: NA; v_gene: TRBV7-9; len: 15
CDR3aa: CASSLEHLSYEQYF; CDR3nt: TGTGCCAGCAGCTTGGAGCACCTATCGTACGAGCAGTACTTC; d_gene: NA; j_gene: TRBJ2-7; abundance: NA; v_gene: TRBV5-4; len: 14
CDR3aa: CASSTLTSGSLVEQFF; CDR3nt: TGCGCCAGCAGCACGTTGACTAGCGGGAGCCTTGTGGAGCAGTTCTTC; d_gene: TRBD2; j_gene: TRBJ2-1; abundance: once; v_gene: TRBV5-1; len: 16
CDR3aa: CASSFATGSYGYTF; CDR3nt: TGTGCCAGCAGCTTCGCTACAGGGTCGTATGGCTACACCTTC; d_gene: NA; j_gene: TRBJ1-2; abundance: NA; v_gene: TRBV5-4; len: 14
CDR3aa: CASSPDRVVQPQHF; CDR3nt: TGTGCCAGCAGCCCGGACAGGGTGGTCCAGCCCCAGCATTTT; d_gene: TRBD1; j_gene: TRBJ1-5; abundance: NA; v_gene: TRBV6-5; len: 14
CDR3aa: CASSEPLRGPKRDSYNEQFF; CDR3nt: TGTGCCAGCAGCGAACCGTTAAGGGGGCCTAAGAGAGACTCCTACAATGAGCAGTTCTTC; d_gene: TRBD1; j_gene: TRBJ2-1; abundance: NA; v_gene: TRBV7-3; len: 20
CDR3aa: CASTVAGVTDTQYF; CDR3nt: TGTGCCAGCACCGTAGCGGGAGTCACAGATACGCAGTATTTT; d_gene: TRBD2; j_gene: TRBJ2-3; abundance: NA; v_gene: TRBV7-8; len: 14
CDR3aa: CASRAGYQETQYF; CDR3nt: TGTGCCAGTAGAGCGGGATACCAAGAGACCCAGTACTTC; d_gene: TRBD2; j_gene: TRBJ2-5; abundance: NA; v_gene: TRBV7-8; len: 13
CDR3aa: CASGKRDRGGLNTEAFF; CDR3nt: TGCGCCAGCGGCAAGAGGGACAGGGGGGGACTTAACACTGAAGCTTTCTTT; d_gene: TRBD1; j_gene: TRBJ1-1; abundance: once; v_gene: TRBV10-1; len: 17
CDR3aa: CAISESTGSLRATDTQYF; CDR3nt: TGTGCCATCAGTGAGTCGACTGGTTCTTTGCGGGCCACAGATACGCAGTATTTT; d_gene: NA; j_gene: TRBJ2-3; abundance: NA; v_gene: TRBV10-3; len: 18
CDR3aa: CASSLVGGSGNTIYF; CDR3nt: TGTGCCAGCAGCTTAGTCGGGGGCTCTGGAAACACCATATATTTT; d_gene: NA; j_gene: TRBJ1-3; abundance: NA; v_gene: TRBV7-6; len: 15
CDR3aa: CAISVSGGQETQYF; CDR3nt: TGTGCCATCAGTGTAAGCGGGGGGCAAGAGACCCAGTACTTC; d_gene: TRBD2; j_gene: TRBJ2-5; abundance: NA; v_gene: TRBV10-3; len: 14
CDR3aa: CAISQNEKLFF; CDR3nt: TGTGCCATCAGCCAGAATGAAAAACTGTTTTTT; d_gene: NA; j_gene: TRBJ1-4; abundance: NA; v_gene: TRBV10-3; len: 11
CDR3aa: CASSAPQGARTDTQYF; CDR3nt: TGTGCCAGCAGCGCTCCACAGGGGGCGAGGACAGATACGCAGTATTTT; d_gene: TRBD1; j_gene: TRBJ2-3; abundance: once; v_gene: TRBV9; len: 16
CDR3aa: CASSWGENTEAFF; CDR3nt: TGCGCCAGCAGCTGGGGAGAGAACACTGAAGCTTTCTTT; d_gene: NA; j_gene: TRBJ1-1; abundance: few; v_gene: TRBV5-1; len: 13
CDR3aa: CASSIRTVQETQYF; CDR3nt: TGTGCCAGCAGCATACGGACAGTTCAAGAGACCCAGTACTTC; d_gene: NA; j_gene: TRBJ2-5; abundance: NA; v_gene: TRBV13; len: 14
CDR3aa: CASSLASGAGGTNTGELFF; CDR3nt: TGTGCCAGCAGCTTAGCTTCTGGGGCGGGGGGAACGAACACCGGGGAGCTGTTTTTT; d_gene: TRBD2; j_gene: TRBJ2-2; abundance: NA; v_gene: TRBV11-3; len: 19
CDR3aa: CASSWVAGVDEQYF; CDR3nt: TGCGCCAGCAGCTGGGTAGCGGGAGTGGACGAGCAGTACTTC; d_gene: TRBD2; j_gene: TRBJ2-7; abundance: NA; v_gene: TRBV5-1; len: 14
CDR3aa: CASSFRMSGADTEAFF; CDR3nt: TGTGCCAGCAGCTTCCGAATGTCAGGGGCGGACACTGAAGCTTTCTTT; d_gene: NA; j_gene: TRBJ1-1; abundance: NA; v_gene: TRBV5-5; len: 16
CDR3aa: CASSYMGAKSPEAFF; CDR3nt: TGTGCCAGCAGTTACATGGGGGCTAAGTCCCCTGAAGCTTTCTTT; d_gene: NA; j_gene: TRBJ1-1; abundance: few; v_gene: TRBV6-5; len: 15
CDR3aa: CASSSSGGINTGELFF; CDR3nt: TGTGCCAGCAGCTCAAGCGGGGGGATCAACACCGGGGAGCTGTTTTTT; d_gene: TRBD2; j_gene: TRBJ2-2; abundance: NA; v_gene: TRBV7-9; len: 16
CDR3aa: CASRDRGTETQYF; CDR3nt: TGTGCCAGCAGGGACAGGGGAACAGAGACCCAGTACTTC; d_gene: TRBD1; j_gene: TRBJ2-5; abundance: NA; v_gene: TRBV7-8; len: 13
CDR3aa: CSAGLADNEQFF; CDR3nt: TGCAGCGCAGGACTAGCGGACAATGAGCAGTTCTTC; d_gene: TRBD2; j_gene: TRBJ2-1; abundance: NA; v_gene: TRBV29-1; len: 12
CDR3aa: CASSVTSGGYNEQFF; CDR3nt: TGCGCCAGCAGCGTTACTAGCGGGGGTTACAATGAGCAGTTCTTC; d_gene: TRBD2; j_gene: TRBJ2-1; abundance: NA; v_gene: TRBV5-1; len: 15
CDR3aa: CASSPYVVRDTSHGYTF; CDR3nt: TGTGCCAGCTCGCCATATGTAGTCCGGGACACGTCCCATGGCTACACCTTC; d_gene: NA; j_gene: TRBJ1-2; abundance: NA; v_gene: TRBV18; len: 17
CDR3aa: CASSFSGATTGELFF; CDR3nt: TGTGCCAGCAGCTTTAGCGGGGCGACCACCGGGGAGCTGTTTTTT; d_gene: TRBD2; j_gene: TRBJ2-2; abundance: NA; v_gene: TRBV5-4; len: 15
CDR3aa: CASSYREASGTEAFF; CDR3nt: TGTGCCAGCAGTTACAGAGAGGCTAGCGGCACTGAAGCTTTCTTT; d_gene: NA; j_gene: TRBJ1-1; abundance: NA; v_gene: TRBV6-5; len: 15
CDR3aa: CASSLEGTGGGGEQFF; CDR3nt: TGCGCCAGCAGCTTGGAAGGGACAGGGGGTGGAGGTGAGCAGTTCTTC; d_gene: TRBD1; j_gene: TRBJ2-1; abundance: NA; v_gene: TRBV5-1; len: 16
CDR3aa: CSARDRPGAFF; CDR3nt: TGCAGTGCTAGAGATCGGCCAGGAGCTTTCTTT; d_gene: NA; j_gene: TRBJ1-1; abundance: NA; v_gene: TRBV20-1; len: 11
CDR3aa: CASSPGQPYEQYF; CDR3nt: TGTGCCAGCAGCCCGGGACAGCCCTACGAGCAGTACTTC; d_gene: TRBD1; j_gene: TRBJ2-7; abundance: NA; v_gene: TRBV5-5; len: 13
CDR3aa: CASSTLEGADEKLFF; CDR3nt: TGTGCCAGCAGCACCTTAGAGGGGGCCGATGAAAAACTGTTTTTT; d_gene: TRBD1; j_gene: TRBJ1-4; abundance: NA; v_gene: TRBV7-9; len: 15
CDR3aa: CAISESKSSASGGLSTDTQYF; CDR3nt: TGTGCCATCAGTGAGTCGAAATCGTCGGCTAGCGGGGGCCTTAGCACAGATACGCAGTATTTT; d_gene: TRBD2; j_gene: TRBJ2-3; abundance: NA; v_gene: TRBV10-3; len: 21
CDR3aa: CATSNPAGGPLGTQYF; CDR3nt: TGTGCCACCAGCAATCCAGCGGGGGGCCCATTGGGGACCCAGTACTTC; d_gene: TRBD2; j_gene: TRBJ2-5; abundance: NA; v_gene: TRBV15; len: 16
CDR3aa: CASTRQGRANTGELFF; CDR3nt: TGTGCCAGCACTCGACAGGGGCGGGCGAACACCGGGGAGCTGTTTTTT; d_gene: TRBD1; j_gene: TRBJ2-2; abundance: NA; v_gene: TRBV28; len: 16
CDR3aa: CASSPVARGVRTEAFF; CDR3nt: TGTGCCAGCAGCCCTGTAGCCAGGGGGGTGAGGACTGAAGCTTTCTTT; d_gene: TRBD1; j_gene: TRBJ1-1; abundance: NA; v_gene: TRBV11-2; len: 16
CDR3aa: CASSPDRGYREAFF; CDR3nt: TGTGCCAGCAGCCCGGACAGGGGCTATAGGGAAGCTTTCTTT; d_gene: TRBD1; j_gene: TRBJ1-1; abundance: NA; v_gene: TRBV5-6; len: 14
CDR3aa: CSVEGTGEEGNYGYTF; CDR3nt: TGCAGCGTTGAGGGGACAGGGGAGGAGGGGAATTATGGCTACACCTTC; d_gene: TRBD1; j_gene: TRBJ1-2; abundance: NA; v_gene: TRBV29-1; len: 16